Following are 25 T cell receptor beta chains from one sample sequenced in a study of T cell responses to AZD1222 COVID-19 vaccine. Libraries were prepared by immunoSEQ multiplex PCR; TCRdb keeps only in-frame clonotypes and omits some of them. The sample comprises nearly 110,000 clones, roughly nine tenths of which are singletons, and approximately 4.8% rests with the top ten. The specimen comprised peripheral blood, sampled 28 days after the second AZD1222 dose. All receptors come from an adult who received the AZD1222 COVID-19 vaccine.

The chain recombines TRBV5-1 with TRBJ2-1; 10 nucleotides agree with TRBD2. This CDR3 spans 16 amino acids. Looked up from germline, CDR1 is SGHRS and CDR2 is YFSETQ. Trimming cost V 5 bases and J 9 bases; bases outside gene matches: 14. CDR3 amino acids: CASRPNSGGAFTEQFF. The CDR3 region has the DNA TGCGCCAGCAGACCCAACAGCGGGGGGGCCTTTACTGAGCAGTTCTTC.

The rearrangement uses TRBV30 and TRBJ1-5, with D tentatively TRBD1 (6 bases). This CDR3 has 13 amino acids. Deletions cut 1 base from V and 6 bases from J, with 10 bases between. Germline V gene data show CDR1 as GTSNPN and CDR2 as SVGIG (reference sequence). The CDR3 DNA reads as TGTGCCTGGAGTGGTGGGGGCACTCAGCCCCAGCATTTT. Amino acids: CAWSGGGTQPQHF.

The genes are TRBV19 and TRBJ1-2; D remains unclear. With 11 bases removed from V and 8 bases from J, the gap between germline ends came to 15 bases. The CDR3 covers 11 residues. Germline V lookup: CDR1 LNHDA, CDR2 SQIVND (reference sequence). The CDR3 DNA reads as TGTGCCTCTGCTGGTGCGGGCGGCTACACCTTC. The encoded protein is CASAGAGGYTF.

The chain is built from TRBV6-5 and TRBJ2-7; maybe TRBD1 (5 bases). The CDR3 is made up of 14 amino acids. Trimming left V 0 bases short and J 3 bases short, with 9 bases between. Germline-derived CDR1 and CDR2 are MNHEY and SVGAGI. The CDR3 nucleotides read TGTGCCAGCAGTTACTCGACAGCTTACTACGAGCAGTACTTC. This encodes CASSYSTAYYEQYF.

This clone has a handful of counts. V usage is TRBV18 and J usage is TRBJ2-2; D might be TRBD1 or TRBD2, each matching 6 bases. This CDR3 region has 17 residues. The germline V gene has CDR1 KGHSH and CDR2 LQKENI. V was shortened by 3 bases and J by 6 bases, with 20 bases between the two germline ends. CDR3 nucleotide sequence: TGTGCCAGCTCACCCATGGGACACTTGGGAGGTGCCGGGGAGCTGTTTTTT. It yields the protein CASSPMGHLGGAGELFF.

This clone was seen once. V usage is TRBV30 and J usage is TRBJ1-2; 8 bases agree with TRBD1. V trimming: 0 bases; J trimming: 8 bases; junction bases outside the gene matches: 8. CDR3 length: 14 residues. Germline loops: CDR1 GTSNPN, CDR2 SVGIG (reference sequence). The CDR3 DNA is TGTGCCTGGAGTGTGTCAGGGGGCGCGGAAGGCTACACCTTC. Protein: CAWSVSGGAEGYTF.

CDR3 DNA sequence: TGTGCCAGCAGCGAGCGAGCGGGGGGGCCTGTCACAGATACGCAGTATTTT. This encodes CASSERAGGPVTDTQYF. The chain carries TRBV7-2 and TRBJ2-3; 10 nucleotides agree with TRBD2. This CDR3 region has 17 residues. J was trimmed by 2 bases and V by 5 bases; bases with no gene match: 10. Germline values: CDR1 SGHTA, CDR2 FQGNSA.

This chain connects TRBV12-3 or TRBV12-4 to TRBJ1-2; no reliable D call. This CDR3 contains 12 residues. Trimming removed 4 bases from V and 8 bases from J, with 11 bases in between. The CDR3 reads CASSSSSWGYTF. CDR3 nucleotide sequence: TGTGCCAGCAGTTCTTCTAGCTGGGGCTACACCTTC.

This clone was observed once. The V gene is TRBV5-1, the J gene TRBJ1-6; D not certain. In germline, CDR1 is SGHRS, CDR2 YFSETQ. With 2 bases removed from V and 8 bases from J, the gap between germline ends came to 11 bases. The CDR3 length is 14 residues. This chain's CDR3 is CASSFRGLDSPLHF. CDR3 coding DNA: TGCGCCAGCAGCTTTCGGGGTCTGGATTCACCCCTCCACTTT.

The chain is built from TRBV18 and TRBJ2-7; D is perhaps TRBD1 (5 bases). From germline, CDR1 is KGHSH and CDR2 LQKENI. The CDR3 sequence is 17 residues long. The V end was cut by 6 bases, the J end by 3 bases, with 24 bases between. CDR3 DNA: TGTGCCAGCTCGAAGAGATTAGGAAGACAGTTATACTACGAGCAGTACTTC. This gives the protein CASSKRLGRQLYYEQYF. The whole variable domain, filled in from reference TRBV18 and TRBJ2-7, reads NAGVMQNPRHLVRRRGQEARLRCSPMKGHSHVYWYRQLPEEGLKFMVYLQKENIIDESGMPKERFSAEFPKEGPSILRIQQVVRGDSAAYFCASSKRLGRQLYYEQYFGPGTRLTVT.

The J gene is TRBJ2-1, the V gene TRBV12-3 or TRBV12-4, with D tentatively TRBD2 (5 bases). This CDR3 is 11 amino acids long. V lost 9 bases and J lost 7, with 10 bases in between. CDR3 loop: CASLKRNEQFF. The CDR3 region has the DNA TGTGCCAGTTTAAAGCGGAATGAGCAGTTCTTC.

The J gene is TRBJ1-1, the V gene TRBV19; 7 bases are shared with TRBD1. The V and J ends lost 5 bases and 3 bases, in that order; junction bases with no gene match: 12. The CDR3 length is 16 residues. Germline CDR1 LNHDA, CDR2 SQIVND (reference sequence). CDR3 nucleotide sequence: TGTGCCAGTAGTCCCCCAGGGGGGGAAGGGGACACTGAAGCTTTCTTT. Encoded protein: CASSPPGGEGDTEAFF.

The table lists this clone with a count of one. The CDR3 loop is CASSTQGQGETQYF. CDR3 DNA sequence: TGCGCCAGCAGCACTCAGGGGCAGGGAGAGACCCAGTACTTC. V gene TRBV5-1 combines with J gene TRBJ2-5; TRBD1 might be the D (6 bases). CDR3 length equals 14 residues. Germline V lookup: CDR1 SGHRS, CDR2 YFSETQ. Trimming stripped 4 bases from V and 4 bases from J, with 14 bases between.

This clone has a single count. The chain employs TRBV6-5 and TRBJ1-1, with no clear D. Germline lookup yields CDR1 MNHEY and CDR2 SVGAGI. V was cut by 2 bases and J by 1 base, with 14 bases left in between. The CDR3 is 16 amino acids. Here the CDR3 DNA reads TGTGCCAGCAGTTACCGACCAGTTGTATCGAACACTGAAGCTTTCTTT. As protein: CASSYRPVVSNTEAFF.

The V gene is TRBV12-3 or TRBV12-4, the J gene TRBJ2-3; D is ambiguous. V lost 6 bases to trimming and J lost 6 bases, with 10 bases between them. This CDR3 has 12 residues. DNA of the CDR3: TGTGCCAGCAGCCATCGCATGGATACGCAGTATTTT. It yields the protein CASSHRMDTQYF.

The chain combines TRBV5-1 with TRBJ1-4, with 12 bases aligning to TRBD1. With 0 bases clipped from V and 7 bases from J, the junction kept 4 bases outside the gene matches. This CDR3 comprises 16 residues. Germline values: CDR1 SGHRS, CDR2 YFSETQ. The CDR3 region is CASSLAGTGGIEKLFF. The CDR3 nucleotides read TGCGCCAGCAGCTTGGCCGGGACAGGGGGCATTGAAAAACTGTTTTTT.

The chain uses TRBV5-1 and TRBJ2-7; the D gene is possibly TRBD1 (7 bases). Between the trimmed V and J ends, which lost 3 bases and 2 bases, there was a span of 21 bases. The CDR3 covers 17 residues. Germline V gives CDR1 SGHRS, CDR2 YFSETQ. The CDR3 DNA reads TGCGCCAGCAGCTCCCCAGGAGGAGGGGGCAAAGCCTACGAGCAGTACTTC. It translates to CASSSPGGGGKAYEQYF.

V is TRBV27 and J is TRBJ1-6, with D possibly TRBD1 on 5 matching bases. CDR1 and CDR2 (germline): MNHEY, SMNVEV (reference sequence). V shed 0 bases and J shed 10 bases, with 13 bases lying between them. The CDR3 contains 15 residues. CDR3 sequence reads: CASSLSNQGLSPLHF. The CDR3 DNA reads as TGTGCCAGCAGTTTATCGAATCAGGGTTTATCACCCCTCCACTTT.

A few counts support this clone. V is TRBV14 and J is TRBJ1-2; a possible D gene is TRBD1 (6 bases). Trimming left V 1 base short and J 8 bases short, with 14 bases between. Germline lookup yields CDR1 SGHDN and CDR2 FVKESK. This CDR3 contains 14 residues. CDR3 amino acids: CASSQGRGGYGYTF. CDR3 nucleotides: TGTGCCAGCAGCCAAGGGAGAGGGGGGTACGGCTACACCTTC.

V and J are TRBV7-8 and TRBJ1-6; D ambiguous. Looked up from germline, CDR1 is SGHVS and CDR2 is FQNEAQ. CDR3 length: 16 amino acids. V gave up 5 bases and J gave up 6 bases, with 17 bases separating them. The chain's CDR3 is CASSPARVGSNSPLHF. The CDR3 DNA is TGTGCCAGCAGCCCCGCGAGGGTAGGGAGTAATTCACCCCTCCACTTT.

V usage is TRBV27 and J usage is TRBJ2-7, with TRBD1 as a possible D gene (6 bases). Germline CDR1 MNHEY, CDR2 SMNVEV (reference sequence). The V end lost 2 bases, the J end lost 2 bases, and 19 bases lay between the germline ends. The CDR3 length is 17 residues. In DNA form, the CDR3 reads TGTGCCAGCAGTTTAGTCCTGGACAGTCAATACACCTACGAGCAGTACTTC. Translation: CASSLVLDSQYTYEQYF.

The gene calls are TRBV30 and TRBJ1-1; D is uncertain. The V end was cut by 2 bases, the J end by 5 bases, with 12 bases between. This CDR3 has 13 residues. Germline CDR1 is GTSNPN and CDR2 is SVGIG (reference sequence). CDR3 sequence reads: CAWSPQRWTEAFF. The DNA for the CDR3 is TGTGCCTGGAGTCCCCAAAGGTGGACTGAAGCTTTCTTT.

This chain links TRBV6-6 with TRBJ1-2, with D perhaps matching TRBD1 (5 bases). CDR1 MNHNY and CDR2 SVGAGI come from the germline V gene (reference sequence). Trimming removed 4 bases at V and 1 base at J, with 10 bases between. This CDR3 has 14 amino acids. CDR3 in amino acids: CASSFGRDNYGYTF. The CDR3 bases are TGTGCCAGCAGTTTCGGCAGGGATAACTATGGCTACACCTTC.

V is TRBV5-6 and J is TRBJ1-5, with 9 bases aligning to TRBD1. Germline trimming cut 4 bases from V and 2 bases from J; bases unmatched to any gene: 4. CDR1 and CDR2 (germline): SGHDT, YYEEEE. The CDR3 is 15 residues long. CDR3 coding DNA: TGTGCCAGCAGCCAGGGACAGGGTGGCAATCAGCCCCAGCATTTT. Its protein is CASSQGQGGNQPQHF.

V and J are TRBV21-1 and TRBJ1-2. TRBV21-1 corresponds to a pseudogene. The CDR3 is 15 residues long. The CDR3 DNA reads as TGTGCCAGCAACAAGACGGAAGATCCTCATTATGGCTACACCTTC. It yields the protein CASNKTEDPHYGYTF.